A selection of T cell receptor beta chains follows, all from one sample in a study of T cell changes during pregnancy in multiple sclerosis. The repertoire was sequenced with immunoSEQ multiplex PCR; TCRdb's copy has only in-frame clones and lacks some. The sample lists about 55,000 clones; 90% to 95% were seen once. This specimen was CD8+ T cells from peripheral blood mononuclear cells, taken in the third trimester of pregnancy. These receptors originate from a female donor with multiple sclerosis, enrolled in a pregnancy study. Both conserved end residues are trimmed from each CDR3. Each record gives: CDR3 protein, D gene, J gene, V gene. D genes are given only for firm matches.

CDR3aa: ASSPWDGQGTEAF; d_gene: TRBD1; j_gene: TRBJ1-1; v_gene: TRBV9
CDR3aa: ASSPLGGGLAGAPVSTDTQY; d_gene: TRBD2; j_gene: TRBJ2-3; v_gene: TRBV4-1
CDR3aa: ASSSFLQGASDGYT; d_gene: TRBD1; j_gene: TRBJ1-2; v_gene: TRBV7-6
CDR3aa: ASSSGVSTDTQY; d_gene: -; j_gene: TRBJ2-3; v_gene: TRBV7-9
CDR3aa: ASSEYFSGNTIY; d_gene: -; j_gene: TRBJ1-3; v_gene: TRBV25-1
CDR3aa: ASSGTSTNTDTQY; d_gene: TRBD2; j_gene: TRBJ2-3; v_gene: TRBV4-1
CDR3aa: ASSVALVGELF; d_gene: -; j_gene: TRBJ2-2; v_gene: TRBV9
CDR3aa: ASSFGDRGNYEQY; d_gene: TRBD1; j_gene: TRBJ2-7; v_gene: TRBV5-6
CDR3aa: ASSLDGQGLAGELF; d_gene: TRBD1; j_gene: TRBJ2-2; v_gene: TRBV5-4
CDR3aa: ASSLGERGRGNGYT; d_gene: TRBD1; j_gene: TRBJ1-2; v_gene: TRBV7-2
CDR3aa: ASSSGPRGYNEQF; d_gene: -; j_gene: TRBJ2-1; v_gene: TRBV5-1
CDR3aa: ASSLGTGELNEQF; d_gene: TRBD1; j_gene: TRBJ2-1; v_gene: TRBV5-6
CDR3aa: ASRPAPSAGLDEQY; d_gene: -; j_gene: TRBJ2-7; v_gene: TRBV28
CDR3aa: ASSPGANPFNEQF; d_gene: -; j_gene: TRBJ2-1; v_gene: TRBV9
CDR3aa: ASSPKVTGGTEAF; d_gene: TRBD1; j_gene: TRBJ1-1; v_gene: TRBV4-2
CDR3aa: ASRARQGDAYEQY; d_gene: TRBD1; j_gene: TRBJ2-7; v_gene: TRBV28
CDR3aa: ASSGVGGTYEQY; d_gene: -; j_gene: TRBJ2-7; v_gene: TRBV6-1
CDR3aa: ASSEWVVLTNNEQF; d_gene: -; j_gene: TRBJ2-1; v_gene: TRBV6-1
CDR3aa: ASSPSRGGDEQY; d_gene: -; j_gene: TRBJ2-7; v_gene: TRBV4-1
CDR3aa: ASSYIAGESSYEQY; d_gene: TRBD2; j_gene: TRBJ2-7; v_gene: TRBV27
CDR3aa: ASTYEGDYGYT; d_gene: -; j_gene: TRBJ1-2; v_gene: TRBV19
CDR3aa: ASSSPGLAALFSYEQY; d_gene: TRBD2; j_gene: TRBJ2-7; v_gene: TRBV11-2
CDR3aa: AISGGGGHLNEQY; d_gene: -; j_gene: TRBJ2-7; v_gene: TRBV10-3
CDR3aa: ASSDFPDTGELF; d_gene: -; j_gene: TRBJ2-2; v_gene: TRBV6-1
CDR3aa: ASSQDRGASYGYT; d_gene: -; j_gene: TRBJ1-2; v_gene: TRBV7-2
CDR3aa: ASSLGRGVYEQY; d_gene: TRBD2; j_gene: TRBJ2-7; v_gene: TRBV11-2
CDR3aa: ASSRYAENEKLF; d_gene: -; j_gene: TRBJ1-4; v_gene: TRBV19
CDR3aa: ASSLTYGPDHSYEQY; d_gene: -; j_gene: TRBJ2-7; v_gene: TRBV7-9
CDR3aa: ASSLREREGQNEQF; d_gene: TRBD2; j_gene: TRBJ2-1; v_gene: TRBV4-1
CDR3aa: ASSLGLAAPYNEQF; d_gene: TRBD2; j_gene: TRBJ2-1; v_gene: TRBV5-4
CDR3aa: ASSSRGITAANTGELF; d_gene: -; j_gene: TRBJ2-2; v_gene: TRBV11-2
CDR3aa: ASSYSGGSYEQY; d_gene: -; j_gene: TRBJ2-7; v_gene: TRBV6-5
CDR3aa: ASSQDQGQQETQY; d_gene: -; j_gene: TRBJ2-5; v_gene: TRBV4-1
CDR3aa: ASSYKPAQDRANYYGYT; d_gene: TRBD1; j_gene: TRBJ1-2; v_gene: TRBV5-1
CDR3aa: ASSLEALGGPNEQF; d_gene: -; j_gene: TRBJ2-1; v_gene: TRBV27
CDR3aa: ASSARQGNYGYT; d_gene: -; j_gene: TRBJ1-2; v_gene: TRBV21-1
CDR3aa: ASSSLTSGTDTQY; d_gene: TRBD2; j_gene: TRBJ2-3; v_gene: TRBV5-4
CDR3aa: ASSLGPYNEQF; d_gene: -; j_gene: TRBJ2-1; v_gene: TRBV11-2
CDR3aa: ASRAARAANYGYT; d_gene: -; j_gene: TRBJ1-2; v_gene: TRBV6-1
CDR3aa: ASTPGRGNTEAF; d_gene: -; j_gene: TRBJ1-1; v_gene: TRBV27
CDR3aa: ASSLWAGGTYEQY; d_gene: -; j_gene: TRBJ2-7; v_gene: TRBV5-1
CDR3aa: ASSTEYPPGHIGNTIY; d_gene: -; j_gene: TRBJ1-3; v_gene: TRBV19
CDR3aa: ASSLKKGAGGRDTQY; d_gene: TRBD2; j_gene: TRBJ2-3; v_gene: TRBV28
CDR3aa: ASWVGQGSNTGELF; d_gene: TRBD1; j_gene: TRBJ2-2; v_gene: TRBV5-1
CDR3aa: AISEQTGAEQF; d_gene: TRBD1; j_gene: TRBJ2-1; v_gene: TRBV10-3